This T cell receptor beta chain was documented in a study of blood T cell repertoires in COVID-19. Some clones are missing from TCRdb's copy, which holds only in-frame ones; the method was immunoSEQ multiplex PCR. The data contain 85,000 to 120,000 clones, 84% of them seen just once; the ten biggest clones take up 7.5% to 10%. Per the germline V gene, CDR1 is SGHDT and CDR2 is YYEEEE. With 0 bases removed from V and 4 bases from J, the gap between germline ends came to 10 bases. CDR3 size: 14 residues. This chain joins TRBV5-6 and TRBJ1-1; D gene unclear. This receptor was identified in a man aged 35-49 years with active or convalescent COVID-19. Sequencing was performed on peripheral blood. CDR3 bases: TGTGCCAGCAGCTTGGTAGCGGCAACCACTGAAGCTTTCTTT. Translating gives CASSLVAATTEAFF. The full variable domain, rest sourced from reference TRBV5-6 and TRBJ1-1, is DAGVTQSPTHLIKTRGQQVTLRCSPKSGHDTVSWYQQALGQGPQFIFQYYEEEERQRGNFPDRFSGHQFPNYSSELNVNALLLGDSALYLCASSLVAATTEAFFGQGTRLTVV.